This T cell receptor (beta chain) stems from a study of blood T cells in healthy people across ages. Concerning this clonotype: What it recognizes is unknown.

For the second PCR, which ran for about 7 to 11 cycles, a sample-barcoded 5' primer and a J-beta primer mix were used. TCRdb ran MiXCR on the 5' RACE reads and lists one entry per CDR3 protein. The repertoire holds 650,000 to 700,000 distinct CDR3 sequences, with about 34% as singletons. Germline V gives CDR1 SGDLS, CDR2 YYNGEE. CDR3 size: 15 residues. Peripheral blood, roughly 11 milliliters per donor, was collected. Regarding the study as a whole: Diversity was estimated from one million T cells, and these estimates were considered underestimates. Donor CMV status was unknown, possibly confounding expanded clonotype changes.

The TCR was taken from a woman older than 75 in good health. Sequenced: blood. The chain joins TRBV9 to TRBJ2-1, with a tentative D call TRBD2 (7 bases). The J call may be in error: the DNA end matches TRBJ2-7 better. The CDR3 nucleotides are TGTGCCAGCGGCCGCGGGGGCCCCTATACCAATGAGCAGTACTTC. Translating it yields CASGRGGPYTNEQYF.